The entry that follows covers one TCR beta chain sequence. Using immunoSEQ multiplex PCR, the repertoire was profiled, and TCRdb retains in-frame clones only, with some absent. The sample includes some 19,000 clones, approximately 88% of them seen just once. V was pared by 4 bases and J by 0 bases, with 5 bases of the junction left unmatched. CDR3 length equals 15 residues. Germline CDR1 and CDR2: SGDLS and YYNGEE. This sample was included in a study of T cell changes during pregnancy in multiple sclerosis. The sequencing used CD8+ T cells from peripheral blood mononuclear cells, collected after pregnancy. The clonotype originates from a female donor in good health, enrolled as a control in a pregnancy study. The chain combines TRBV9 with TRBJ1-1; TRBD1 matches 8 bases. The CDR3 DNA sequence: TGTGCCAGCAGCCACGGACAGGGTTTGAACACTGAAGCTTTCTTT. Protein: CASSHGQGLNTEAFF.